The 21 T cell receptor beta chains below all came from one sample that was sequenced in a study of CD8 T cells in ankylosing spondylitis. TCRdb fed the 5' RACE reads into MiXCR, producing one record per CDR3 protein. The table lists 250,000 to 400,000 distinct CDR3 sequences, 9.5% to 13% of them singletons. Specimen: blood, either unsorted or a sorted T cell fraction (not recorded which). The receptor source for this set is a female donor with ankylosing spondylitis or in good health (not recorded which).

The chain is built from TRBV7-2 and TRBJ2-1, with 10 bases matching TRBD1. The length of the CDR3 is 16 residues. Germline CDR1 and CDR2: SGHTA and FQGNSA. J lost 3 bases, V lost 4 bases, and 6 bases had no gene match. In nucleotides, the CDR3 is TGTGCCAGCAGCTACAGGGACAGGGGATTCTACAATGAGCAGTTCTTC. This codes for CASSYRDRGFYNEQFF.

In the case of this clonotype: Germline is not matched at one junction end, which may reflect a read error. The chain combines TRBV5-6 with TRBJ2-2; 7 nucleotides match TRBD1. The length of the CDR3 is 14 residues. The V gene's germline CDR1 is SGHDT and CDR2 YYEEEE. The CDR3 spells CACSMVGGPGELFF. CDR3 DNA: TGTGCCTGCAGCATGGTAGGGGGCCCCGGGGAGCTGTTTTTT.

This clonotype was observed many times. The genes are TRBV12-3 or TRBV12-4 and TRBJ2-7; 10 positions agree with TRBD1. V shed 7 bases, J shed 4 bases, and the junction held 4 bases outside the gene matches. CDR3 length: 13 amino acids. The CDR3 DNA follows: TGTGCCAGCAAGATGGGACAGGGGTACGAGCAGTACTTC. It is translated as CASKMGQGYEQYF.

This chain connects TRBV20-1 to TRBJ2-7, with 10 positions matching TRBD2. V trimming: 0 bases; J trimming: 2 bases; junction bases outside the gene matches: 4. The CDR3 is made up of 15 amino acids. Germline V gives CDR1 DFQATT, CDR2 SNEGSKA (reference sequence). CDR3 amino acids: CSARDPLAGPYEQYF. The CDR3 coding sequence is TGCAGTGCTAGAGATCCACTAGCGGGGCCCTACGAGCAGTACTTC.

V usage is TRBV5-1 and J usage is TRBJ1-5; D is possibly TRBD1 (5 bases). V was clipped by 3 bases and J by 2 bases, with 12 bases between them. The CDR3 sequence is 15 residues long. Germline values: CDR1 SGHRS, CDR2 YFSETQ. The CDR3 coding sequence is TGCGCCAGCAGCTGGGGCTCGGGGGGCAATCAGCCCCAGCATTTT. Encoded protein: CASSWGSGGNQPQHF.

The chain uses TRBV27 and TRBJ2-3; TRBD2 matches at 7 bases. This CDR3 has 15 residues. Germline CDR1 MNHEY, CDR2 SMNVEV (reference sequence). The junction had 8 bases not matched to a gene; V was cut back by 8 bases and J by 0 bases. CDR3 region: CASSILATSTDTQYF. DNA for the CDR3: TGTGCCAGCTCAATACTAGCGACAAGCACAGATACGCAGTATTTT.

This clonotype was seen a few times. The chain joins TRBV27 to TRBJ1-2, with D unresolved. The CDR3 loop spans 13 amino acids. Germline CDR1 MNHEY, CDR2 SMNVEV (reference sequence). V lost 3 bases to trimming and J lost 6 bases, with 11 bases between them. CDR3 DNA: TGTGCCAGCAGTTTCGGGGTTAGTGATGGCTACACCTTC. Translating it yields CASSFGVSDGYTF.

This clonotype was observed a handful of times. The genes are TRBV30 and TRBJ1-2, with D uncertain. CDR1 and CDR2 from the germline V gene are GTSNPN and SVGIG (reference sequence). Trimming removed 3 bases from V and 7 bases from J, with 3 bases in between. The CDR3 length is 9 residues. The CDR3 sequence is CAWRGGYTF. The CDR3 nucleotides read TGTGCCTGGAGGGGTGGCTACACCTTC. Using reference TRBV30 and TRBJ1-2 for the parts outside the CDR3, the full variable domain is SQTIHQWPATLVQPVGSPLSLECTVEGTSNPNLYWYRQAAGRGLQLLFYSVGIGQISSEVPQNLSASRPQDRQFILSSKKLLLSDSGFYLCAWRGGYTFGSGTRLTVV.

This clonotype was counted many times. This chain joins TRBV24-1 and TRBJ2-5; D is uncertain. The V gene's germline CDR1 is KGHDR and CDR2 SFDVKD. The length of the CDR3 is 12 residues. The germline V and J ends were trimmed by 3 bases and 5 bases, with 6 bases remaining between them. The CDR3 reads CATSDLTETQYF. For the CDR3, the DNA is TGTGCCACCAGTGATCTTACTGAGACCCAGTACTTC.

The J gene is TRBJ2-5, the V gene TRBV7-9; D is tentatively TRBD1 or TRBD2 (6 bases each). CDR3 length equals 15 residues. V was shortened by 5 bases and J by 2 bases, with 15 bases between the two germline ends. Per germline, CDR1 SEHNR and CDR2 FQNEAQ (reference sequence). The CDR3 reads CASSTRGTPQETQYF. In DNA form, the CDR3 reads TGTGCCAGCAGCACACGGGGGACACCTCAAGAGACCCAGTACTTC.

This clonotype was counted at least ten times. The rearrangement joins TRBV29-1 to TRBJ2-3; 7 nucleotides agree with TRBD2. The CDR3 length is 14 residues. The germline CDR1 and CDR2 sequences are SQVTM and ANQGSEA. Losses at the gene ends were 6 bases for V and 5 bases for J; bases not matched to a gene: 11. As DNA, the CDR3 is TGCAGCGTGCCTCGGCGGGAGTATGGAGATACGCAGTATTTT. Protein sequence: CSVPRREYGDTQYF.

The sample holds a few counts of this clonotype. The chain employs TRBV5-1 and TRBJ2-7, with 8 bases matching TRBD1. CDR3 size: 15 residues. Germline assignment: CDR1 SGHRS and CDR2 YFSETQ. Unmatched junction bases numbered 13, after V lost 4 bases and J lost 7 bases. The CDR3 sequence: CASSKGTGEELEQYF. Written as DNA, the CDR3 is TGCGCCAGCAGCAAAGGGACAGGCGAAGAACTGGAGCAGTACTTC.

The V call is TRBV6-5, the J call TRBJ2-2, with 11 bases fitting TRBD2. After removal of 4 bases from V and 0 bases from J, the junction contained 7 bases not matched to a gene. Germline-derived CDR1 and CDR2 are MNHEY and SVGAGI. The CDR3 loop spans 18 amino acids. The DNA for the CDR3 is TGTGCCAGCAGTTTCGGGACTAGCGGCCCAACGAACACCGGGGAGCTGTTTTTT. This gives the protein CASSFGTSGPTNTGELFF.

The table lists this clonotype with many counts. The CDR3 region has the DNA TGCGCCAGCAGCTCCGGGACTAGCGTATCCTACAATGAGCAGTTCTTC. The encoded protein is CASSSGTSVSYNEQFF. The chain links TRBV4-3 to TRBJ2-1; 10 bases line up with TRBD2. The CDR3 sequence is 16 residues long. Losses at the gene ends were 5 bases for V and 1 base for J; bases not matched to a gene: 5. Germline V gives CDR1 LGHNA, CDR2 YSLEER.

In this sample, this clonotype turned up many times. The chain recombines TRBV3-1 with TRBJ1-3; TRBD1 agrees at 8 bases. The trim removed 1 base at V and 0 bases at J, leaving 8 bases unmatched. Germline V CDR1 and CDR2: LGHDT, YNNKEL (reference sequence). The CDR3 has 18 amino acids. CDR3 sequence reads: CASSQANSGTGSGNTIYF. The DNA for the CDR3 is TGTGCCAGCAGCCAAGCTAACTCAGGGACAGGCTCTGGAAACACCATATATTTT.

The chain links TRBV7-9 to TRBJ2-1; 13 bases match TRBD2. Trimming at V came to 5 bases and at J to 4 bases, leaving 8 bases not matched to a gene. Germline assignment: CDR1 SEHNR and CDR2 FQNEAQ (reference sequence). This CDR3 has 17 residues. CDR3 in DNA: TGTGCCAGCAGCCCAGGGGGACTAGCGGGGAGATACAATGAGCAGTTCTTC. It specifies CASSPGGLAGRYNEQFF.

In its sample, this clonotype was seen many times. The CDR3 nucleotides read TGTGCCAGCAGTCGACAGGGGCCCTACAATGAGCAGTTCTTC. This codes for CASSRQGPYNEQFF. The gene calls are TRBV27 and TRBJ2-1; 8 positions agree with TRBD1. The V gene's germline CDR1 is MNHEY and CDR2 SMNVEV (reference sequence). V shed 5 bases, J shed 2 bases, and the junction held 2 bases outside the gene matches. CDR3 length: 14 residues.

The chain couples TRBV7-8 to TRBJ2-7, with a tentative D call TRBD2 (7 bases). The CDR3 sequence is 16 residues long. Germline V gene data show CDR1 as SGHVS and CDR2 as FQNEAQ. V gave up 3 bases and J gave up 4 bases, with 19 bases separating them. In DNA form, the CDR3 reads TGTGCCAGCAGCTTCGGATCACGGGGGGCGCGGTACGAGCAGTACTTC. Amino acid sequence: CASSFGSRGARYEQYF.

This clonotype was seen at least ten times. CDR3 DNA sequence: TGTGCCAGCAGCTTAATAGGGTTCGGGGACACTGAAGCTTTCTTT. Translating it yields CASSLIGFGDTEAFF. J is TRBJ1-1 and V is TRBV7-2, with D hard to call. V was pared by 2 bases and J by 3 bases, with 13 bases between. The CDR3 has 15 amino acids. From germline, CDR1 is SGHTA and CDR2 FQGNSA. The full variable domain, rest sourced from reference TRBV7-2 and TRBJ1-1, is GAGVSQSPSNKVTEKGKDVELRCDPISGHTALYWYRQSLGQGLEFLIYFQGNSAPDKSGLPSDRFSAERTGGSVSTLTIQRTQQEDSAVYLCASSLIGFGDTEAFFGQGTRLTVV.

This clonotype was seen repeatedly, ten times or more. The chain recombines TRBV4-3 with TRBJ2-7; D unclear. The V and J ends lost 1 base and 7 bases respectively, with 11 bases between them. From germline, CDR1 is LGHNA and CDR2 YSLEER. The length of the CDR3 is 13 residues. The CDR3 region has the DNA TGCGCCAGCAGCCAAGGAATGACGTCGGAGCAGTACTTC. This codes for CASSQGMTSEQYF.

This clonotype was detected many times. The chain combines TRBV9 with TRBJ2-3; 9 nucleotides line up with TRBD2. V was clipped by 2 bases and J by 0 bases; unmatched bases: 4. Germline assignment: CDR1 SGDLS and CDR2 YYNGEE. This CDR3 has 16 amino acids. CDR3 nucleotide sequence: TGTGCCAGCAGCGTTAGCGGGGGAGCTAGCACAGATACGCAGTATTTT. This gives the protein CASSVSGGASTDTQYF.